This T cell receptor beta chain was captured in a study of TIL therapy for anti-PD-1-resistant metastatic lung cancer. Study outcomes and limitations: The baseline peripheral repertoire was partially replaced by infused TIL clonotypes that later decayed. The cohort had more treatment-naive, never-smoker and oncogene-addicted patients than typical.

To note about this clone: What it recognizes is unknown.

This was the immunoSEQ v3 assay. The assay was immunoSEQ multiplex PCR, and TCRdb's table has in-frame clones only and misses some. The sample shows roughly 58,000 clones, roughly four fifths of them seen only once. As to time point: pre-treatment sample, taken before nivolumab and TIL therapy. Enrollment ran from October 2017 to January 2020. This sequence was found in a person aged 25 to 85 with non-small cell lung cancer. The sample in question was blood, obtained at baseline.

The CDR3 region has the DNA TGTGCCAGCAGCACCGGGACCGGGGAAAAGCGTCAGCCCCAGCATTTT. It translates to CASSTGTGEKRQPQHF. The rearrangement joins TRBV7-9 to TRBJ1-5; perhaps TRBD1 as D (5 bases). Trimming took off 5 bases at V and 6 bases at J, with 20 bases between the two ends. The germline CDR1 and CDR2 sequences are SEHNR and FQNEAQ (reference sequence). The CDR3 runs 16 residues.